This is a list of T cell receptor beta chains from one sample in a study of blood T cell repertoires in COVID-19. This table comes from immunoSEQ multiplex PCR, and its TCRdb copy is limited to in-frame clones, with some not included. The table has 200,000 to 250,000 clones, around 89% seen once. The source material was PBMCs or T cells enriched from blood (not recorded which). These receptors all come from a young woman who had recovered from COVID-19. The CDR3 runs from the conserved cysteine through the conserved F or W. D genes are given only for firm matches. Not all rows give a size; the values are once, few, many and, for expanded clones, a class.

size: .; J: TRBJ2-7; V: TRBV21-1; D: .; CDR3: CASSTDPPGVSYEQYF; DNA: TGTGCCAGCAGCACGGATCCCCCAGGGGTCTCCTACGAGCAGTACTTC
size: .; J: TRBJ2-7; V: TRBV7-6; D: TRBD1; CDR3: CASSPSTGTGVGRQYF; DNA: TGTGCCAGCAGCCCGAGCACCGGGACAGGGGTGGGGAGGCAGTACTTC
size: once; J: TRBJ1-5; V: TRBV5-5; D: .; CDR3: CASSLVGGSTSNQPQHF; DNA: TGTGCCAGCAGCTTGGTGGGAGGATCGACTTCCAATCAGCCCCAGCATTTT
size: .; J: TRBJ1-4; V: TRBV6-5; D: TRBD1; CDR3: CASRETGGDDEKLFF; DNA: TGTGCCAGCAGGGAGACAGGGGGCGATGATGAAAAACTGTTTTTT
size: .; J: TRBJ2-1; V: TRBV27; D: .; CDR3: CASSLGANPYNEQFF; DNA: TGTGCCAGCAGTCTGGGAGCAAACCCTTACAATGAGCAGTTCTTC
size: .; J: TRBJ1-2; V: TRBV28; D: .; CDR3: CASSRQVFNYGYTF; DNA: TGTGCCAGCAGCCGACAGGTGTTTAACTATGGCTACACCTTC
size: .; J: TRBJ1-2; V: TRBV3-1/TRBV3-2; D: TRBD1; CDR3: CASSPHGTGEGYTF; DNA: TGTGCCAGCAGCCCTCACGGGACAGGGGAAGGCTACACCTTC
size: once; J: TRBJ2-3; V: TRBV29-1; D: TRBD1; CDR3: CSATGQWLDTQYF; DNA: TGCAGCGCGACGGGACAGTGGTTAGATACGCAGTATTTT
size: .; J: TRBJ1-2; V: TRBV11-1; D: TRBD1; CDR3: CASSTDRGLGYTF; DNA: TGTGCCAGCAGCACCGACAGGGGGCTAGGCTACACCTTC
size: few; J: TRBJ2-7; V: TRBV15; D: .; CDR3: CATSRAYGREALEQYF; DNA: TGTGCCACCAGCAGAGCCTACGGCAGGGAGGCCCTCGAGCAGTACTTC
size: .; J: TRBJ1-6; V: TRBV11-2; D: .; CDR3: CASSLGPNSPLHF; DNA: TGTGCCAGCAGCTTAGGTCCGAATTCACCCCTCCACTTT
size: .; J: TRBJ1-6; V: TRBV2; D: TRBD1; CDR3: CASRGQTPDRVSYNSPLHF; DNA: TGTGCCAGCAGGGGCCAAACCCCGGACAGGGTGTCCTATAATTCACCCCTCCACTTT
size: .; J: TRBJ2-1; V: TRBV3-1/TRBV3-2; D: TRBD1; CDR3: CASSQGLQGVEEQFF; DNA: TGTGCCAGCAGCCAAGGCCTCCAGGGGGTTGAGGAGCAGTTCTTC
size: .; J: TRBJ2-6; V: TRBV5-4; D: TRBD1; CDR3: CASSRTGAGANVLTF; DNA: TGTGCCAGCAGCCGGACAGGGGCCGGGGCCAACGTCCTGACTTTC
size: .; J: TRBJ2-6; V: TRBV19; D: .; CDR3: CASSKTGPSGANVLTF; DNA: TGTGCCAGTAGTAAGACAGGTCCCTCTGGGGCCAACGTCCTGACTTTC
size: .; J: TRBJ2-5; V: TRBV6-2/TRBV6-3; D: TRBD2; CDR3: CASSYPTLAEETQYF; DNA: TGTGCCAGCAGTTACCCCACCCTAGCGGAAGAGACCCAGTACTTC
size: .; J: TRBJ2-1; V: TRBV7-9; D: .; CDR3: CASTRTVSYNEQFF; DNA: TGTGCCAGCACCCGGACAGTCTCCTACAATGAGCAGTTCTTC
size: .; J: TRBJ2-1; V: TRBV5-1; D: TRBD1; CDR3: CASSRQGNNEQFF; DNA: TGCGCCAGCAGCCGACAGGGCAACAATGAGCAGTTCTTC
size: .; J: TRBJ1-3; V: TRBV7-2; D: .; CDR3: CASSPTNQGNTIYF; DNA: TGTGCCAGCAGCCCCACCAACCAGGGAAACACCATATATTTT
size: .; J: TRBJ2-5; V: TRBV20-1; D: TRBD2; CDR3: CSASLAGGQQETQYF; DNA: TGCAGTGCTAGTCTCGCGGGGGGGCAACAGGAGACCCAGTACTTC
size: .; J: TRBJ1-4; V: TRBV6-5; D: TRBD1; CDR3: CASRSTGMEKLFF; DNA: TGTGCCAGCAGGTCGACAGGGATGGAAAAACTGTTTTTT
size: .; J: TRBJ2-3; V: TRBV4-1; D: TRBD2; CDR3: CASSPSGATDTQYF; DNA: TGCGCCAGCAGCCCTAGCGGGGCCACAGATACGCAGTATTTT
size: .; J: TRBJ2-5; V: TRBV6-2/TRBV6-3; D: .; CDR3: CASSYNPTRRIETQYF; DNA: TGTGCCAGCAGTTATAACCCGACTAGGAGGATTGAGACCCAGTACTTC